The 23 T cell receptor beta chains reported below all come from one sample, sequenced in a study of Ad26.COV2.S vaccination and SARS-CoV-2 variants. Using immunoSEQ multiplex PCR, the repertoire was profiled, and TCRdb retains in-frame clones only, with some absent. The sample shows roughly 390,000 clones, around 85% of them seen only once. Stated treatment: about 20 received Ad26.COV2.S at low or high dose, single or two shots; roughly 5 received placebo; per-sample allocation not given. Samples came from day 63 after the first vaccine or placebo injection. The starting material was peripheral blood, obtained in a trial of Ad26.COV2.S vaccine versus placebo. The receptors derive from a person between 18 and 65 years old who received the Ad26.COV2.S COVID-19 vaccine or a placebo.

The V call is TRBV7-2, the J call TRBJ1-4; D is perhaps TRBD1 (6 bases). V was cut by 7 bases and J by 5 bases, with 14 bases left in between. Germline loops: CDR1 SGHTA, CDR2 FQGNSA. The CDR3 has 14 residues. CDR3 sequence reads: CASMKGGINEKLFF. CDR3 bases: TGTGCCAGCATGAAAGGGGGGATAAATGAAAAACTGTTTTTT.

J is TRBJ1-1 and V is TRBV6-5; D is perhaps TRBD1 (6 bases). The length of the CDR3 is 15 residues. Trimming cost V 5 bases and J 3 bases, with 16 bases left between them. CDR1 and CDR2 (germline): MNHEY, SVGAGI. CDR3 in amino acids: CASSKNRDLDTEAFF. CDR3 nucleotides: TGTGCCAGCAGTAAGAACAGGGACCTGGACACTGAAGCTTTCTTT.

V gene TRBV6-5 combines with J gene TRBJ2-7; D might be TRBD2 (7 bases). The CDR3 totals 16 residues. Germline assignment: CDR1 MNHEY and CDR2 SVGAGI. Trimming removed 0 bases at V and 3 bases at J, with 15 bases between. CDR3 coding DNA: TGTGCCAGCAGTTACTCTTGGGGGGGCTGGGACTACGAGCAGTACTTC. It is translated as CASSYSWGGWDYEQYF.

V is TRBV11-2 and J is TRBJ2-1; D not resolved. Germline lookup yields CDR1 SGHAT and CDR2 FQNNGV. The CDR3 totals 13 residues. V was pared by 2 bases and J by 6 bases, with 8 bases between. CDR3 in amino acids: CASSLSRPNEQFF. Here the CDR3 DNA reads TGTGCCAGCAGCTTATCCAGGCCCAATGAGCAGTTCTTC.

The J gene is TRBJ1-1, the V gene TRBV5-4; D gene unclear. Between the trimmed V and J ends, which lost 0 bases and 3 bases, there was a span of 6 bases. This CDR3 comprises 13 residues. Germline CDR1 is SGHNT and CDR2 is YYREEE (reference sequence). The chain's CDR3 is CASSLVTDTEAFF. The CDR3 nucleotides are TGTGCCAGCAGCTTGGTGACGGACACTGAAGCTTTCTTT.

There are a few counts of this clone. The CDR3 protein is CASSYVSYGYTF. The DNA for the CDR3 is TGTGCCAGCAGTTATGTCAGCTATGGCTACACCTTC. The V call is TRBV2, the J call TRBJ1-2; D not certain. The CDR3 is made up of 12 amino acids. CDR1 is SNHLY and CDR2 is FYNNEI in the germline V gene. Deletions cut 5 bases from V and 4 bases from J, with 8 bases between.

This chain joins TRBV5-8 and TRBJ1-2; D remains ambiguous. The V gene's germline CDR1 is SGHTS and CDR2 YDEGEE. The CDR3 sequence is 11 residues long. The V and J ends lost 2 bases and 1 base respectively, with 0 bases between them. The CDR3 DNA sequence: TGTGCCAGCAGCTTTAACTATGGCTACACCTTC. Its translation is CASSFNYGYTF.

The CDR3: CASSQDSPDSGNTIYF. The CDR3 coding sequence is TGTGCCAGCAGCCAAGATTCTCCAGACTCTGGAAACACCATATATTTT. The chain couples TRBV3-1 (or the pseudogene TRBV3-2) to TRBJ1-3; D is ambiguous. Germline CDR1 LGHDT, CDR2 YNNKEL (reference sequence). This CDR3 spans 16 amino acids. V was trimmed by 0 bases and J by 0 bases, leaving 9 bases between them.

The rearrangement joins TRBV5-1 to TRBJ2-6, with no clear D. V lost 1 base to trimming and J lost 0 bases, with 11 bases between them. The CDR3 consists of 17 residues. Germline lookup yields CDR1 SGHRS and CDR2 YFSETQ. The CDR3: CASSLSFPSSGANVLTF. As DNA, the CDR3 is TGCGCCAGCAGCTTGAGCTTCCCTAGCTCTGGGGCCAACGTCCTGACTTTC.

The V call is TRBV5-4, the J call TRBJ2-5, with D maybe TRBD1 (5 bases). The germline CDR1 and CDR2 sequences are SGHNT and YYREEE (reference sequence). V lost 0 bases, J lost 7 bases, and 16 bases lay in between. This CDR3 comprises 15 residues. The CDR3 coding sequence is TGTGCCAGCAGCTTGGACCTAGGGGTATTGGGGACCCAGTACTTC. Encoded protein: CASSLDLGVLGTQYF. Filled out from reference TRBV5-4 and TRBJ2-5, the complete variable domain reads ETGVTQSPTHLIKTRGQQVTLRCSSQSGHNTVSWYQQALGQGPQFIFQYYREEENGRGNFPPRFSGLQFPNYSSELNVNALELDDSALYLCASSLDLGVLGTQYFGPGTRLLVL.

This sequence joins TRBV5-5 and TRBJ1-6, with D unclear. V was clipped by 0 bases and J by 8 bases, with 15 bases between them. The CDR3 sequence is 16 residues long. Germline CDR1 and CDR2: SGHKS and YYEKEE (reference sequence). The CDR3 is CASSLDPGAEYSPLHF. The DNA of the CDR3 is TGTGCCAGCAGCTTGGATCCGGGCGCTGAATATTCACCCCTCCACTTT.

The chain joins TRBV30 to TRBJ2-3; D possibly corresponds to TRBD1 (6 bases). Trimming removed 8 bases from V and 0 bases from J, with 15 bases in between. Germline V gene lookup returns CDR1 GTSNPN and CDR2 SVGIG (reference sequence). The CDR3 totals 14 residues. This CDR3 is CAIRDKTSTDTQYF. In DNA, the CDR3 is TGTGCCATCCGGGACAAGACTAGCACAGATACGCAGTATTTT.

This rearrangement joins TRBV4-1 to TRBJ2-5; a possible D gene is TRBD1 (5 bases). Germline V gene data show CDR1 as MGHRA and CDR2 as YSYEKL. V was trimmed by 1 base and J by 4 bases, leaving 19 bases between them. The CDR3 covers 17 residues. CDR3 region: CASSQVRGRPSGETQYF. The DNA of the CDR3 is TGCGCCAGCAGCCAAGTTAGGGGTCGTCCTAGTGGAGAGACCCAGTACTTC.

V usage is TRBV5-1 and J usage is TRBJ1-1; D not resolved. The germline V and J ends were trimmed by 4 bases and 3 bases, with 13 bases remaining between them. The CDR3 loop spans 14 amino acids. Germline V gives CDR1 SGHRS, CDR2 YFSETQ. CDR3: CASSVLRQDTEAFF. In DNA form, the CDR3 reads TGCGCCAGCAGCGTTCTTAGGCAGGACACTGAAGCTTTCTTT.

The chain links TRBV12-5 to TRBJ1-1; possible D gene TRBD1, 5 bases. Per germline, CDR1 LGHNT and CDR2 FRNRAP. The CDR3 extends over 14 amino acids. Trimming removed 6 bases from V and 3 bases from J, with 14 bases in between. The CDR3 region is CASGQEIADTEAFF. DNA of the CDR3: TGTGCTAGTGGACAGGAAATAGCGGACACTGAAGCTTTCTTT.

This clone has only a few counts. Here the CDR3 reads CASSLDRVYGYTF. The CDR3 region has the DNA TGTGCCAGCTCACTCGACAGGGTCTATGGCTACACCTTC. This sequence joins TRBV18 and TRBJ1-2; 7 positions agree with TRBD1. This CDR3 comprises 13 residues. After removal of 4 bases from V and 4 bases from J, the junction contained 3 bases not matched to a gene. Germline V CDR1 and CDR2: KGHSH, LQKENI.

This chain joins TRBV2 and TRBJ2-7; no clear D. V dropped 3 bases and J dropped 4 bases, with 13 bases sitting between them. The germline V gene encodes CDR1 SNHLY and CDR2 FYNNEI. The CDR3 is made up of 14 amino acids. The CDR3 loop is CASSDVRLIYEQYF. The CDR3 DNA is TGTGCCAGCAGTGATGTCAGGCTCATATACGAGCAGTACTTC. The complete variable domain, with remaining parts taken from reference TRBV2 and TRBJ2-7, reads EPEVTQTPSHQVTQMGQEVILRCVPISNHLYFYWYRQILGQKVEFLVSFYNNEISEKSEIFDDQFSVERPDGSNFTLKIRSTKLEDSAMYFCASSDVRLIYEQYFGPGTRLTVT.

The rearrangement uses TRBV12-3 or TRBV12-4 and TRBJ1-5, with D perhaps TRBD1 (6 bases). Trimming left V 5 bases short and J 6 bases short, with 8 bases between. CDR3 length: 12 amino acids. For the CDR3, the DNA is TGTGCCAGCAGTCGCAGGGGTCAGCCCCAGCATTTT. It is translated as CASSRRGQPQHF.

This chain links TRBV7-8 with TRBJ1-2, with D possibly TRBD1 on 6 matching bases. Germline V CDR1 and CDR2: SGHVS, FQNEAQ. Deletions cut 1 base from V and 0 bases from J, with 15 bases between. The CDR3 loop spans 17 amino acids. The CDR3 loop reads CASSLVIRDTPNYGYTF. DNA of the CDR3: TGTGCCAGCAGCTTAGTAATCCGGGACACACCTAACTATGGCTACACCTTC.

CDR3 nucleotide sequence: TGTGCCAGCAGCTTAGCTGGTGGGGGGAAGGCTGAGCAGTTCTTC. This codes for CASSLAGGGKAEQFF. The rearrangement joins TRBV7-8 to TRBJ2-1, with D maybe TRBD2 (6 bases). This CDR3 comprises 15 residues. Germline V lookup: CDR1 SGHVS, CDR2 FQNEAQ. V lost 0 bases to trimming and J lost 9 bases, with 15 bases between them.

This chain uses TRBV7-2 with TRBJ2-3, with D unresolved. The V gene lost 1 base and the J gene lost 4 bases, with 9 bases spanning the gap. CDR1 is SGHTA, CDR2 FQGNSA, per germline. The CDR3 is made up of 14 amino acids. The CDR3 protein is CASSLEIAADTQYF. The CDR3 DNA follows: TGTGCCAGCAGCTTAGAAATAGCCGCAGATACGCAGTATTTT.

The J gene is TRBJ1-1, the V gene TRBV7-9; tentative D call: TRBD1 (6 bases). The CDR3 sequence is 15 residues long. Trimming cost V 5 bases and J 1 base, with 14 bases left between them. Germline lookup yields CDR1 SEHNR and CDR2 FQNEAQ (reference sequence). The CDR3 DNA sequence: TGTGCCAGCAGCCCTCTGGCGGGGGCGAACACTGAAGCTTTCTTT. Amino acids: CASSPLAGANTEAFF.

This clone has a handful of counts. The chain is built from TRBV5-1 and TRBJ1-6; D unresolved. V lost 0 bases and J lost 7, with 11 bases in between. Per germline, CDR1 SGHRS and CDR2 YFSETQ. The CDR3 is 15 residues long. CDR3 residues: CASSLDTRRNSPLHF. The CDR3, as DNA: TGCGCCAGCAGCTTGGACACCCGTCGAAATTCACCCCTCCACTTT.